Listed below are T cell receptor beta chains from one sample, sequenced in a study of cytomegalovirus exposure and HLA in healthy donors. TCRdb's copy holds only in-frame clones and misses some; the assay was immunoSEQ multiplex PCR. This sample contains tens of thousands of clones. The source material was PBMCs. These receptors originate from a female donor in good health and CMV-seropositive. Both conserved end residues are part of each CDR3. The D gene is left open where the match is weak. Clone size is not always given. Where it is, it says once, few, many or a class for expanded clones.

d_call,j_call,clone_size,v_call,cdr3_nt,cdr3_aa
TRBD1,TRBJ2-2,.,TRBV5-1,TGCGCCAGCAGCGGAGATCCGGGACAGGGGACCACCGGGGAGCTGTTTTTT,CASSGDPGQGTTGELFF
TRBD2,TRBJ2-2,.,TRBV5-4,TGTGCCAGCGGCCCGACTAGCGGGAGGGCCTCGGGCGGGGAGCTGTTTTTT,CASGPTSGRASGGELFF
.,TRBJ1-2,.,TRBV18,TGTGCCAGCTCACCGGGGCAGGGGACTAACTATGGCTACACCTTC,CASSPGQGTNYGYTF
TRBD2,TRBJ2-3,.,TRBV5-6,TGTGCCAGCAGCGGTATTAGCGGGGGATACACAGATACGCAGTATTTT,CASSGISGGYTDTQYF
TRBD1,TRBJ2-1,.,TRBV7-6,TGTGCCAGCAGCTTGGGACAGGGCTCCTACAATGAGCAGTTCTTC,CASSLGQGSYNEQFF
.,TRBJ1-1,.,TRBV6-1,TGTGCCAGCAGTGAAGTTCCTAGGGGGTGGAACCCTGAAGCTTTCTTT,CASSEVPRGWNPEAFF
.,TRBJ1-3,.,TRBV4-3,TGCGCCAGCAGCCCACAACGCTCTGGAAACACCATATATTTT,CASSPQRSGNTIYF
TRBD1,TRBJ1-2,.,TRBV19,TGTGCCAGTAGGGGGTTCGGACAGGGTGGAGGCTACACCTTC,CASRGFGQGGGYTF
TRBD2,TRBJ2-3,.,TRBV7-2,TGTGCCAGCCGCAGGGACGGAGCGGGGATCACAGATACGCAGTATTTT,CASRRDGAGITDTQYF
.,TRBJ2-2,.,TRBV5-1,TGCGCCAGCAGCTTGGATACTTCTTACACCGGGGAGCTGTTTTTT,CASSLDTSYTGELFF
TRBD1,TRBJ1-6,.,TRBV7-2,TGTGCCAGCAGCCGTAGGACAGGGCCCTCATCTAATTCACCCCTCCACTTT,CASSRRTGPSSNSPLHF
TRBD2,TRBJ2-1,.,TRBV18,TGTGCCAGCTCACCGGGACTAGCGGGCTCCTACAATGAGCAGTTCTTC,CASSPGLAGSYNEQFF
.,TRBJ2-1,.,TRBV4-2,TGTGCCAGCAGCCAAGACCAGGGGAGTGATGAGCAGTTCTTC,CASSQDQGSDEQFF
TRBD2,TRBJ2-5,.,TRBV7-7,TGTGCTAGCAGCTTAGGAGCGGGGGCCCCAGAGACCCAGTACTTC,CASSLGAGAPETQYF
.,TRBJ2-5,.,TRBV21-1,TGTGCCAGCAGCAAAGTTGAACCGGGACAAGGGCAAGAGACCCAGTACTTC,CASSKVEPGQGQETQYF
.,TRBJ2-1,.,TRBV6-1,TGTGCCAGCACTAGGTGGGGGGGCATTGAGCAGTTCTTC,CASTRWGGIEQFF
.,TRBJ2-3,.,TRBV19,TGTGCCAGTACCCCGACTCCCCGGTTGGGAGATACGCAGTATTTT,CASTPTPRLGDTQYF
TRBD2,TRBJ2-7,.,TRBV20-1,TGCAGTTCCGGGGGGGCGGACGAGCAGTACTTC,CSSGGADEQYF
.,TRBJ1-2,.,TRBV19,TGTGCCAGTAGTATGCGGGGCGTGACCTATGGCTACACCTTC,CASSMRGVTYGYTF
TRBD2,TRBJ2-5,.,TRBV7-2,TGTGCCAGCAGCTACTACACTAGCGGGCAAGAGACCCAGTACTTC,CASSYYTSGQETQYF
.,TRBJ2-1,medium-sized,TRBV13,TGTGCCAGCAGCCGGCGGGGAGAGCAGTTCTTC,CASSRRGEQFF
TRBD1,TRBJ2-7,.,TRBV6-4,TGTGCCAGCAGTCCGCGGGGACAGGGGGCCTACGAGCAGTACTTC,CASSPRGQGAYEQYF
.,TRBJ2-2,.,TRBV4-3,TGCGCCAGCAGCCAAGAAGATAGCGGTATCGGGGAGCTGTTTTTT,CASSQEDSGIGELFF
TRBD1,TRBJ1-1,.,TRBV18,TGTGCCAGCTCCCTCGGGAGGGGGCAGCCGAACACTGAAGCTTTCTTT,CASSLGRGQPNTEAFF